At least ten counts were recorded for the clone carrying this T cell receptor (beta chain). Its antigen is unidentified. These data are taken from a study of response to subunit inactivated influenza vaccine. Study-wide results and caveats: Each seasonal flu vaccination may recruit only limited new T cells, authors suggested.

TCRdb processed the RT-PCR reads anew with MiXCR; each CDR3 protein has one entry. Of hundreds of thousands of distinct CDR3 sequences listed, 11% to 15% are singletons. Between the trimmed V and J ends, which lost 3 bases and 0 bases, there was a span of 12 bases. This CDR3 comprises 15 residues. CDR1 and CDR2 (germline): SGHRS, YFSETQ. The sequences come from PBMCs from blood, collected less than 15 days before vaccination. The TCR comes from a man aged 45-65 years who received an inactivated influenza vaccine. V gene TRBV5-1 combines with J gene TRBJ1-1, with a tentative D call TRBD1 (6 bases). DNA for the CDR3: TGCGCCAGCAGCTCGGGGGGCATAGTGAACACTGAAGCTTTCTTT. Protein sequence: CASSSGGIVNTEAFF.